This note documents a single T cell receptor beta chain sequence. What it binds is not known. The data originate from a study of shared clonotypes between healthy human individuals. Background on the study: Aged between 18 and 49, the donors were a couple of women and three men. Findings and limits, study-wide: Non-shared clonotypes were found to have lower generation probabilities than the clonotypes that were shared by all four of the sorted-subset donors.

All the donors were Caucasian adults who lived in Nashville, Tennessee. Trimming took 10 bases from V and 6 from J; bases not matched to a gene: 7. Germline loops: CDR1 SNHLY, CDR2 FYNNEI. The CDR3 length is 12 residues. Every subset had its genomic DNA shared out evenly among several immunoSEQ plates. Here immunoSEQ multiplex PCR was the method, and the copy in TCRdb shows in-frame clones only, minus some. Counted here are 600,000 to 700,000 clones, less than 80% occurring once; the ten biggest clones make up around 1.7%. The chain uses TRBV2 and TRBJ2-5; 8 nucleotides align to TRBD1. The sequencing input was memory CD4+ T cells sorted from blood. Subset described: CD45RA-negative fraction. This sequence was found in a woman in her twenties or thirties in good health. CDR3 in amino acids: CATKQGEQTQYF. The CDR3 DNA follows: TGTGCCACTAAACAGGGGGAACAGACCCAGTACTTC.